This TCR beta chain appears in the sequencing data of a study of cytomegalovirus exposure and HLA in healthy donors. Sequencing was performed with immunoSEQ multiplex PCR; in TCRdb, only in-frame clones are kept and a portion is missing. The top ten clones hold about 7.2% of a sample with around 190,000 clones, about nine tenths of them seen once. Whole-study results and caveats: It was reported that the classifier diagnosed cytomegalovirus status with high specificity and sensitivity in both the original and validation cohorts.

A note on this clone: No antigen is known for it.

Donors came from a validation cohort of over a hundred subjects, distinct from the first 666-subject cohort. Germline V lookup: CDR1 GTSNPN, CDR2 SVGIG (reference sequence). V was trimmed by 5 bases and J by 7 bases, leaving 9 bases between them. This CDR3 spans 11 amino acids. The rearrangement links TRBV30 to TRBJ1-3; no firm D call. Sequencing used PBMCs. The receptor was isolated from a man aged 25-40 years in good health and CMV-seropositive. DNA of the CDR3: TGTGCCTGGCTACTCGGGAACACCATATATTTT. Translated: CAWLLGNTIYF.